What follows are 5 T cell receptor beta chains derived from one specimen sequenced in a study of low-dose radiotherapy and immunotherapy resistance in tumors. Time point: after trial treatment. The treatment is: LDRT plus nivolumab, ipilimumab, low-dose cyclophosphamide and aspirin (RACIN trial). Primers targeting TRAV and TRBV primed first-strand cDNA, covering alpha and beta chains. PCR amplification of the TCRs was performed with Phusion for 20 to 25 PCR cycles, and it relied on a constant-region primer together with a V-primer adapter. TCRdb re-called the reads through MiXCR, storing one row per CDR3 protein. The table has around 58,000 distinct CDR3 sequences, roughly 23% seen once; the top ten hold less than 7.5%. The sequenced sample was PBMCs, obtained after low-dose radiotherapy plus immunotherapy. These receptors originate from a male donor with prostate cancer.

As to this clonotype: A far larger clone is a single base away, which makes a read error likely. The chain carries TRBV7-4 and TRBJ2-3; no clear D. Looked up from germline, CDR1 is SGHVT and CDR2 is SQSDAQ. The CDR3 spans 14 residues. The CDR3 protein is CASSLGPSTDTQYF. The CDR3 coding sequence is TGTGCCAGCAGTTTAGGTCCTAGCACAGATACGCAGTATTTT.

This clonotype was counted many times. This chain joins TRBV28 and TRBJ2-7; D perhaps matches TRBD1 (6 bases). V lost 6 bases, J lost 3 bases, and 9 bases lay in between. CDR3 length equals 12 residues. The germline CDR1 and CDR2 sequences are MDHEN and SYDVKM. The CDR3 coding sequence is TGTGCCAGCAGAATGACAGGCTACGAGCAGTACTTC. Translation: CASRMTGYEQYF.

This clonotype occurred many times. The rearrangement joins TRBV4-1 to TRBJ1-5; a possible D gene is TRBD1 (5 bases). The CDR3 is 19 residues long. Germline V gives CDR1 MGHRA, CDR2 YSYEKL. V lost 5 bases and J lost 0, with 23 bases in between. The CDR3 DNA is TGCGCCAGCAGCTCCTACCGGGGCGCGGGTTCGAGTAGCAATCAGCCCCAGCATTTT. Residues: CASSSYRGAGSSSNQPQHF.

The chain couples TRBV28 to TRBJ1-2; 8 bases fit TRBD1. This CDR3 is built from 14 residues. Germline-derived CDR1 and CDR2 are MDHEN and SYDVKM. V dropped 5 bases and J dropped 2; count of bases not matched to a gene: 4. Here the CDR3 DNA reads TGTGCCAGCAGTCCCGGGACAGGAAACTATGGCTACACCTTC. Protein sequence: CASSPGTGNYGYTF.

This chain connects TRBV5-1 to TRBJ1-4; D not certain. V lost 4 bases to trimming and J lost 6 bases, with 7 bases between them. Per the germline V gene, CDR1 is SGHRS and CDR2 is YFSETQ. This CDR3 has 12 amino acids. CDR3 in DNA: TGCGCCAGCAGCCGGTCAGATGAAAAACTGTTTTTT. Translation: CASSRSDEKLFF.